This T cell receptor (beta chain) comes out of a study of cytomegalovirus exposure and HLA in healthy donors. Germline loops: CDR1 SGHRS, CDR2 YFSETQ. CDR3 length equals 15 residues. The V end lost 4 bases, the J end lost 0 bases, and 13 bases lay between the germline ends. Profiling relied on immunoSEQ multiplex PCR, and the TCRdb table lists in-frame clones only, not all of them. Of about 360,000 clones listed, roughly 90% are singletons. The donors were members of the validation cohort comprising 100 to 150 subjects, separate from the approximately 630-subject first cohort. This TCR came from a woman between 18 and 30 years old in good health and CMV-seronegative. This rearrangement joins TRBV5-1 to TRBJ1-1; D is possibly TRBD1 (5 bases). Source material: PBMCs. The CDR3 region is CASSPWRDLNTEAFF. CDR3 nucleotide sequence: TGCGCCAGCAGCCCGTGGCGGGACCTGAACACTGAAGCTTTCTTT. The full variable domain, rest sourced from reference TRBV5-1 and TRBJ1-1, is KAGVTQTPRYLIKTRGQQVTLSCSPISGHRSVSWYQQTPGQGLQFLFEYFSETQRNKGNFPGRFSGRQFSNSRSEMNVSTLELGDSALYLCASSPWRDLNTEAFFGQGTRLTVV.